The next 2 T cell receptor beta chains were all read from a single sample in a study of T cells after yellow fever vaccination. Via MiXCR, TCRdb re-called the 5' RACE reads, giving one row per CDR3 protein. The table shows 500,000 to 650,000 distinct CDR3 sequences, with about a sixth occurring only once. The starting material was PBMCs, obtained about 5 days after the first yellow fever vaccination. The receptors stem from a man between 18 and 35 years old who received the YFV17D yellow fever vaccine.

The J gene is TRBJ2-1, the V gene TRBV6-5; 9 bases are shared with TRBD2. This CDR3 comprises 15 residues. The V gene's germline CDR1 is MNHEY and CDR2 SVGAGI. V gave up 4 bases and J gave up 2 bases; unmatched junction bases: 3. The CDR3 DNA reads as TGTGCCAGCAGTTTAGCGGGGGTGGCCTACAATGAGCAGTTCTTC. Residues: CASSLAGVAYNEQFF.

This clonotype was seen a handful of times. The gene calls are TRBV4-3 and TRBJ2-1; 9 bases agree with TRBD1. The CDR3 consists of 14 residues. Germline V lookup: CDR1 LGHNA, CDR2 YSLEER. The junction had 9 bases not matched to a gene; V was cut back by 6 bases and J by 9 bases. The CDR3 nucleotides are TGCGCCAGCAGGCTCCGGGACAGGGAGGGTGAGCAGTTCTTC. Translating gives CASRLRDREGEQFF.